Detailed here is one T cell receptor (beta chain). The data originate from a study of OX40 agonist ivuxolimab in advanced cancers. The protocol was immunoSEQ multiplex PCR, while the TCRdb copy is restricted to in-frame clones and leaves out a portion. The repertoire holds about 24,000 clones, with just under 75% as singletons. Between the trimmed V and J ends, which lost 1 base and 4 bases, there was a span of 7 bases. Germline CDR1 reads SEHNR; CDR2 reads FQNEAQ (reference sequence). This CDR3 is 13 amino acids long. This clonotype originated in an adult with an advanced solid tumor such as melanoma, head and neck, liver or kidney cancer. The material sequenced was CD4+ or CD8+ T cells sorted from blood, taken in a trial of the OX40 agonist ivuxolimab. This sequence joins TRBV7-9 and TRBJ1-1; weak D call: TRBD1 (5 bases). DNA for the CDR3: TGTGCCAGCAGCTTAGTGCAGGGCACTGAAGCTTTCTTT. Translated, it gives CASSLVQGTEAFF. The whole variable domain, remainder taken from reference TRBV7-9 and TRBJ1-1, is DTGVSQNPRHKITKRGQNVTFRCDPISEHNRLYWYRQTLGQGPEFLTYFQNEAQLEKSRLLSDRFSAERPKGSFSTLEIQRTEQGDSAMYLCASSLVQGTEAFFGQGTRLTVV.